This T cell receptor beta chain is drawn from a study of patients with pleural tuberculosis. The CDR3 has 15 residues. V lost 6 bases and J lost 6; bases outside the gene matches: 8. This clonotype came up many times. TCRdb ran MiXCR on the reads and lists one entry per CDR3 protein. The sample carries under 55,000 distinct CDR3 sequences, less than 8% recorded once. The receptor comes from a human donor with pleural tuberculosis. J is TRBJ1-2 and V is TRBV12-3 or TRBV12-4; 12 bases line up with TRBD1. The CDR3 nucleotides are TGTGCCAGCAGCACCGGGGGACAGGGGGCCCATGGCTACACCTTC. Translated, it gives CASSTGGQGAHGYTF.